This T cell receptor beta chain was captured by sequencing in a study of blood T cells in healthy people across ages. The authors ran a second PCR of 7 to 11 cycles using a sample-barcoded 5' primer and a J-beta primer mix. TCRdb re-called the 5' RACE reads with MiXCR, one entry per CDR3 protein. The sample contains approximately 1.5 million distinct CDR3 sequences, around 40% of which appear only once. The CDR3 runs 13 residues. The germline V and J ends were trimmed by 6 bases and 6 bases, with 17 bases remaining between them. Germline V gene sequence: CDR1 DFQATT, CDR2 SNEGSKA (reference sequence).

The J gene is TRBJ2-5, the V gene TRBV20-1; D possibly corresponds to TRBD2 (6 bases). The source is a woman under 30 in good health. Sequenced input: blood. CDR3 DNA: TGCAGTGCCCGGGACTTGATGGAAAAGACCCAGTACTTC. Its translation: CSARDLMEKTQYF.